The next 9 T cell receptor beta chains were all read from a single sample in a study of T-cell memory formation after mild COVID-19. TCRdb used MiXCR to reprocess the 5' RACE reads, holding one entry per CDR3 protein. In the table there are hundreds of thousands of distinct CDR3 sequences, about 22% of which are singletons. Material: PBMCs or a T cell subset sorted from them (not recorded which). These receptors all stem from an adult woman who had mild COVID-19 (a few samples of this study predate the infection). Cell type and time point are not known.

This clonotype has only a few counts. This chain joins TRBV5-1 and TRBJ2-3, with 7 bases fitting TRBD2. Germline CDR1 reads SGHRS; CDR2 reads YFSETQ. The CDR3 sequence is 14 residues long. The V segment lost 4 bases and the J segment 4 bases; nucleotides outside the gene matches: 6. The CDR3 region is CASSPPAGADTQYF. The CDR3 nucleotides read TGCGCCAGCAGCCCACCTGCGGGGGCAGATACGCAGTATTTT. Variable domain in full (rest from reference TRBV5-1 and TRBJ2-3): KAGVTQTPRYLIKTRGQQVTLSCSPISGHRSVSWYQQTPGQGLQFLFEYFSETQRNKGNFPGRFSGRQFSNSRSEMNVSTLELGDSALYLCASSPPAGADTQYFGPGTRLTVL.

This clonotype has just a few counts. The rearrangement links TRBV7-9 to TRBJ2-7; 9 positions match TRBD1. The germline CDR1 and CDR2 sequences are SEHNR and FQNEAQ (reference sequence). The length of the CDR3 is 15 residues. The V and J ends lost 5 bases and 3 bases, in that order; junction bases with no gene match: 8. CDR3 nucleotide sequence: TGTGCCAGCAGCATACACCCGGGACAGGGCTACGAGCAGTACTTC. Residues: CASSIHPGQGYEQYF.

This rearrangement joins TRBV4-2 to TRBJ2-3; TRBD2 is a possible D gene (5 bases). Trimming stripped 0 bases from V and 1 base from J, with 14 bases between. Looked up from germline, CDR1 is LGHNA and CDR2 is YNFKEQ. This CDR3 contains 17 residues. For the CDR3, the DNA is TGTGCCAGCAGCCAAGAAATTGAGGGAATCCGCACAGATACGCAGTATTTT. Its translation: CASSQEIEGIRTDTQYF.

This clonotype has more than one count but fewer than ten. This chain uses TRBV12-5 with TRBJ2-1; D could derive from TRBD1 or TRBD2 (5 bases each). Trimming stripped 2 bases from V and 9 bases from J, with 8 bases between. Germline-derived CDR1 and CDR2 are LGHNT and FRNRAP. CDR3 length: 12 residues. The CDR3: CASGLPRGEQFF. The CDR3, as DNA: TGTGCTAGTGGTTTGCCGAGGGGTGAGCAGTTCTTC.

The chain uses TRBV12-3 or TRBV12-4 and TRBJ2-1; D is ambiguous. This CDR3 is 13 amino acids long. The germline V and J ends were trimmed by 11 bases and 4 bases, with 15 bases remaining between them. CDR3 nucleotide sequence: TGTGCCTCTCGGACCAGTCGGTACAATGAGCAGTTCTTC. This codes for CASRTSRYNEQFF.

The J gene is TRBJ2-3, the V gene TRBV6-6, with D possibly TRBD1 on 6 matching bases. The CDR3 consists of 15 residues. V lost 2 bases and J lost 1, with 10 bases in between. Germline CDR1 MNHNY, CDR2 SVGAGI (reference sequence). The CDR3 region is CASSYNRQGTDTQYF. The CDR3, as DNA: TGTGCCAGCAGTTACAACCGACAGGGCACAGATACGCAGTATTTT.

The table lists this clonotype with a few counts. CDR3 amino acids: CASSELLSGGWYEQYF. The DNA of the CDR3 is TGTGCCAGCAGTGAATTGTTGTCAGGGGGCTGGTACGAGCAGTACTTC. This rearrangement joins TRBV25-1 to TRBJ2-7; the match to TRBD1 covers 8 bases. Per the germline V gene, CDR1 is MGHDK and CDR2 is SYGVNS. The V segment lost 1 base and the J segment 4 bases; nucleotides outside the gene matches: 9. CDR3 length: 16 residues.

This chain links TRBV6-2 or TRBV6-3 with TRBJ1-1; 11 bases map to TRBD1. The CDR3 spans 12 residues. V dropped 6 bases and J dropped 10; count of bases not matched to a gene: 4. CDR1 and CDR2 (germline): MNHEY, SVGEGT. CDR3: CASRGTGGRAFF. Here the CDR3 DNA reads TGTGCCAGCAGAGGGACAGGGGGGCGAGCTTTCTTT.

This clonotype was observed a few times. The rearrangement joins TRBV29-1 to TRBJ2-7; D gene ambiguous. Trimming pared 7 bases from V and 3 bases from J, leaving 13 bases between. The CDR3 covers 12 residues. Germline lookup yields CDR1 SQVTM and CDR2 ANQGSEA. The CDR3 is CSAAASGYEQYF. The CDR3 coding sequence is TGCAGCGCCGCGGCGTCAGGCTACGAGCAGTACTTC.